Listed below are T cell receptor beta chains from one sample, sequenced in a study of regulatory T cells in long-lasting Graves disease. TCRdb passed the multiplex PCR reads through MiXCR, listing each CDR3 protein once. The data hold around 450,000 distinct CDR3 sequences, with about 15% observed a single time. In addition, the sample was reused for a study of T cells in Graves' hyperthyroidism and ophthalmopathy.

The specimen comprised peripheral blood mononuclear cells (PBMCs), sampled at new diagnosis, from a patient treated with antithyroid drugs. All receptors derive from a woman younger than 45 with Graves disease. Each CDR3 is given without its conserved first and last residue.

J: TRBJ2-2; V: TRBV12-3/TRBV12-4; CDR3: ASTGGAGDGGELF
J: TRBJ1-1; V: TRBV6-1; CDR3: AGTRTGPNTEAF
J: TRBJ2-7; V: TRBV24-1; CDR3: ATSDPTSSYEQY
J: TRBJ2-4; V: TRBV12-3/TRBV12-4; CDR3: ASSFRDRGLRPKNIQY
J: TRBJ1-1; V: TRBV29-1; CDR3: SVPGTPNTEAF
J: TRBJ1-2; V: TRBV7-9; CDR3: ASSLVGPTEGYT
J: TRBJ1-2; V: TRBV5-1; CDR3: ASSLNLRASYT
J: TRBJ1-5; V: TRBV5-5; CDR3: ASSLDGGPSPYQPQH
J: TRBJ2-5; V: TRBV20-1; CDR3: SAIKREWVRETQC
J: TRBJ1-1; V: TRBV3-1; CDR3: ASSEWGGRMNTEAF